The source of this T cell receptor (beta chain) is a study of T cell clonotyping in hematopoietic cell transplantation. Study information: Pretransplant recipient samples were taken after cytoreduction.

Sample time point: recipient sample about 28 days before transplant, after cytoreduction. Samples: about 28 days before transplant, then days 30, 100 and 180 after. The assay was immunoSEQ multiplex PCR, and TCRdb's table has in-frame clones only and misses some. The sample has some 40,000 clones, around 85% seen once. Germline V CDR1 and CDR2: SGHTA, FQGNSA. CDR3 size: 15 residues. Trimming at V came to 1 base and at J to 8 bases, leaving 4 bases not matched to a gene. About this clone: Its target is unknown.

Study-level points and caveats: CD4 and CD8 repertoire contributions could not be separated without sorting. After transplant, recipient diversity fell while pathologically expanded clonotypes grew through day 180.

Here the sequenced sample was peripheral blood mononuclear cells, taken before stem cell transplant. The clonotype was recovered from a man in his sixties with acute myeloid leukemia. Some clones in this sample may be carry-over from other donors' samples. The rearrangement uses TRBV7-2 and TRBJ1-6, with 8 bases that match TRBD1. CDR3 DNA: TGTGCCAGCAGCTTAGAGTGGACAGGGTATTCACCCCTCCACTTT. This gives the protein CASSLEWTGYSPLHF.